Listed here are 4 T cell receptor beta chains from one sample, sequenced in a study of T cell responses to AZD1222 COVID-19 vaccine. Measured with immunoSEQ multiplex PCR; TCRdb has only the in-frame clones, and not every one. The data hold more than 90,000 clones, with almost 90% observed a single time. Sequences were derived from peripheral blood, sampled 28 days after the second AZD1222 dose. The receptors come from an adult who received the AZD1222 COVID-19 vaccine.

The gene calls are TRBV30 and TRBJ2-1, with 9 positions matching TRBD2. With 0 bases clipped from V and 3 bases from J, the junction kept 9 bases outside the gene matches. This CDR3 comprises 17 residues. Germline V CDR1 and CDR2: GTSNPN, SVGIG (reference sequence). This CDR3 reads CAWSVYWSSGSYNEQFF. CDR3 nucleotides: TGTGCCTGGAGTGTCTATTGGAGTAGCGGGAGCTACAATGAGCAGTTCTTC.

This chain links TRBV12-3 or TRBV12-4 with TRBJ2-1; D might be TRBD1 (5 bases). The CDR3 loop spans 13 amino acids. V gave up 6 bases and J gave up 6 bases, with 12 bases separating them. CDR3: CASSQGRGNEQFF. Written as DNA, the CDR3 is TGTGCCAGCAGCCAGGGAAGAGGCAATGAGCAGTTCTTC.

CDR3 DNA sequence: TGTGCCAGCAGTGAAGGAGGTCAGCTCTCTGGAAACACCATATATTTT. Translating it yields CASSEGGQLSGNTIYF. The V gene is TRBV2, the J gene TRBJ1-3; D is unclear. V gave up 1 base and J gave up 0 bases, with 10 bases separating them. This CDR3 has 16 residues. Germline V gene lookup returns CDR1 SNHLY and CDR2 FYNNEI.

On this clone itself: Other DNA sequences in this specimen translate into the identical CDR3. The rearrangement uses TRBV11-2 and TRBJ1-5; 7 bases line up with TRBD1. The CDR3 sequence is 14 residues long. The germline CDR1 and CDR2 sequences are SGHAT and FQNNGV. Trimming took 5 bases from V and 4 from J; bases not matched to a gene: 5. This CDR3 reads CASSQGTVNQPQHF. Written as DNA, the CDR3 is TGTGCCAGCAGCCAGGGGACAGTGAATCAGCCCCAGCATTTT. Looking up the rest from reference TRBV11-2 and TRBJ1-5 gives the full variable domain: EAGVAQSPRYKIIEKRQSVAFWCNPISGHATLYWYQQILGQGPKLLIQFQNNGVVDDSQLPKDRFSAERLKGVDSTLKIQPAKLEDSAVYLCASSQGTVNQPQHFGDGTRLSIL.